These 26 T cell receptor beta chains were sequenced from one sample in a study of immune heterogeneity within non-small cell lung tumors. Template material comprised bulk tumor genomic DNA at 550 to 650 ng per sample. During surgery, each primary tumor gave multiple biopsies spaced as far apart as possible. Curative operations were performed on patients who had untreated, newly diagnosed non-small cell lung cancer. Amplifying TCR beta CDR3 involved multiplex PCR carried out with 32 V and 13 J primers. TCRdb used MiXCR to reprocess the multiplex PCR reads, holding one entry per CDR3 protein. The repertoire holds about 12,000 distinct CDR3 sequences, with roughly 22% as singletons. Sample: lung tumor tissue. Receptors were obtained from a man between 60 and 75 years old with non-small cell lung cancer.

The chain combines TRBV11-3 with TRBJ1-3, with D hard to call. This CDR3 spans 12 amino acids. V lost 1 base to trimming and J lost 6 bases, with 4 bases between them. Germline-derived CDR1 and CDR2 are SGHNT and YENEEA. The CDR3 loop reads CASSLGPNTIYF. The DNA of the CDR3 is TGTGCCAGCAGCTTAGGGCCAAACACCATATATTTT. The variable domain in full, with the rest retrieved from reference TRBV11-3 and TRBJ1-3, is EAGVVQSPRYKIIEKKQPVAFWCNPISGHNTLYWYLQNLGQGPELLIRYENEEAVDDSQLPKDRFSAERLKGVDSTLKIQPAELGDSAVYLCASSLGPNTIYFGEGSWLTVV.

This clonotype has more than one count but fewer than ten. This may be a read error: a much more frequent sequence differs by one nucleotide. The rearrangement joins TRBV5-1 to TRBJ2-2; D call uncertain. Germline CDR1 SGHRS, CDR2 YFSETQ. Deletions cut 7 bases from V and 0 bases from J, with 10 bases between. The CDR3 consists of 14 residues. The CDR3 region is CASGVQTNTGELFF. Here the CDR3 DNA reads TGCGCCAGCGGCGTTCAGACGAACACCGGGGAGCTGTTTTTT.

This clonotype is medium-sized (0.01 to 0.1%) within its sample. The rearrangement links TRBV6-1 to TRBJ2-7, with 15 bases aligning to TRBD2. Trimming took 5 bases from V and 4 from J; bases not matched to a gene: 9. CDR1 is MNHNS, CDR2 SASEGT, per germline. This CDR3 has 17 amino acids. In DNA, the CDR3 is TGTGCCAGCAGTAACCACAGGACTAGCGGGAGGGCTTACGAGCAGTACTTC. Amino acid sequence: CASSNHRTSGRAYEQYF.

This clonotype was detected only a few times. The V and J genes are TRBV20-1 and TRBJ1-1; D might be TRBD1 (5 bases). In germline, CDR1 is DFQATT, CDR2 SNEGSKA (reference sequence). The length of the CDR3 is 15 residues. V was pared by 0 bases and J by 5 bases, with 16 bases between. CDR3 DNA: TGCAGTGCTAGAGATCCGGGGGGTGGGGATACTGAAGCTTTCTTT. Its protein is CSARDPGGGDTEAFF.

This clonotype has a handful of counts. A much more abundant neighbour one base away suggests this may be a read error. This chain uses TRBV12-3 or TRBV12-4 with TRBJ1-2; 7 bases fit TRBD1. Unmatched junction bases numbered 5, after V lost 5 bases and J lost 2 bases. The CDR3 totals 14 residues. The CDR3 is CASSGTAHNYGYTF. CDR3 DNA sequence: TGTGCCAGCAGTGGGACAGCCCACAACTATGGCTACACCTTC.

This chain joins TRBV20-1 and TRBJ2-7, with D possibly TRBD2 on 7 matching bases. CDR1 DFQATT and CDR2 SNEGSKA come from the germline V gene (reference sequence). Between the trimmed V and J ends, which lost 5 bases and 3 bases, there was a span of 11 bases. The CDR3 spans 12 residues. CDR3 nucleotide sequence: TGCAGTGCTGGGGGGGCCCTCTACGAGCAGTACTTC. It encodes CSAGGALYEQYF.

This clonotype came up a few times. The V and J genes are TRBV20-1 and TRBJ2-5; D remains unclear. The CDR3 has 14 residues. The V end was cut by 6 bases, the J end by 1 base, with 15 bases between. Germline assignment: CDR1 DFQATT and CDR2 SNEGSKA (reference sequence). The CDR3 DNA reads TGCAGTGCGAGAATTCAACTTGGCCAAGAGACCCAGTACTTC. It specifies CSARIQLGQETQYF.

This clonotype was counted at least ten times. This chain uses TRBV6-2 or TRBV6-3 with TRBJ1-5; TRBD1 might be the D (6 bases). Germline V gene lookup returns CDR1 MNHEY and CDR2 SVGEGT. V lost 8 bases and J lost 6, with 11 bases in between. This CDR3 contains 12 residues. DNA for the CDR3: TGTGCCAGCCGCATGACAGGTCAGCCCCAGCATTTT. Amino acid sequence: CASRMTGQPQHF.

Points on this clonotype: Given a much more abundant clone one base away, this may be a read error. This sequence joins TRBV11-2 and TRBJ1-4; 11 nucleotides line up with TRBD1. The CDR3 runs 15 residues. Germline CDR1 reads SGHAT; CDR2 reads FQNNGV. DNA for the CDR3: TGTGCCAGCAGCCCTCCGGGACAGGGGGATGAAGAACTGTTTTTT. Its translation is CASSPPGQGDEELFF.

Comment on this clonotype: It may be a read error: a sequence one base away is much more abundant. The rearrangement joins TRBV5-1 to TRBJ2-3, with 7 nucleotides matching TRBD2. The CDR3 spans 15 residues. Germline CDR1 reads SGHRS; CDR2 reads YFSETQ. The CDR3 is CASILTGGTTDTQYF. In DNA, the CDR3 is TGCGCCAGCATCTTGACGGGAGGAACAACAGATACGCAGTATTTT. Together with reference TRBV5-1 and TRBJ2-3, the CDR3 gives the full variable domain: KAGVTQTPRYLIKTRGQQVTLSCSPISGHRSVSWYQQTPGQGLQFLFEYFSETQRNKGNFPGRFSGRQFSNSRSEMNVSTLELGDSALYLCASILTGGTTDTQYFGPGTRLTVL.

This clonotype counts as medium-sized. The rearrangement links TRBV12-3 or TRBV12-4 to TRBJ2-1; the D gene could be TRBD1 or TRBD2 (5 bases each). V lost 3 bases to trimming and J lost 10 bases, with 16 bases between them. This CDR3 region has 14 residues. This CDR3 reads CASSLAGAQGEQFF. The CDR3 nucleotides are TGTGCCAGCAGTTTGGCCGGGGCGCAGGGAGAGCAGTTCTTC.

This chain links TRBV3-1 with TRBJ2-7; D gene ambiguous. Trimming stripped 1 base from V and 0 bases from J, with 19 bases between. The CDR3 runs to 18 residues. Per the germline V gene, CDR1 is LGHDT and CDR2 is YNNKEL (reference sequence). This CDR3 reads CASSQGGLMGLSSYEQYF. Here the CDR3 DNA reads TGTGCCAGCAGCCAAGGTGGTTTAATGGGTCTGAGCTCCTACGAGCAGTACTTC.

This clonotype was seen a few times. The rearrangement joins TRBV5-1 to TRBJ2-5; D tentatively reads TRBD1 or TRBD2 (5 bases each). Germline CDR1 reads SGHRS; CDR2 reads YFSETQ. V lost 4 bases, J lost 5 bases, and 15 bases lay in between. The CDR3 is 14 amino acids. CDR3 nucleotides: TGCGCCAGCAGCCCTAGCCTAGCAGGGGAGACCCAGTACTTC. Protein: CASSPSLAGETQYF.

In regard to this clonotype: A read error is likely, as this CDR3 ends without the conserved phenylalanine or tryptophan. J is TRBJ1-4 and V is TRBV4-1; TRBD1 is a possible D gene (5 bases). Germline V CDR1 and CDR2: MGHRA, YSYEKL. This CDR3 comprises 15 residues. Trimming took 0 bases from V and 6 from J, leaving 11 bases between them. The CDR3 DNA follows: TGCGCCAGCAGCCAAGAGACAGACGTTGATGAAAAACTGTTTTCT. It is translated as CASSQETDVDEKLFS.

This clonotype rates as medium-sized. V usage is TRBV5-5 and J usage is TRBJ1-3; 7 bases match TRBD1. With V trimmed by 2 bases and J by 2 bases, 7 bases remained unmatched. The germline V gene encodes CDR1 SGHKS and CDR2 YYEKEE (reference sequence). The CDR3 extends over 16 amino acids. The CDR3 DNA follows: TGTGCCAGCAGCTTCCAGGGGGTTGTGGCTGGAAACACCATATATTTT. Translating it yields CASSFQGVVAGNTIYF.

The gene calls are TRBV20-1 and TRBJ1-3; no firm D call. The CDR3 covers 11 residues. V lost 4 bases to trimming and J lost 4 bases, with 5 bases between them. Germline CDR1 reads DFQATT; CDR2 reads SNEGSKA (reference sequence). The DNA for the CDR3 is TGCAGTGCTAAAAGGGGAAACACCATATATTTT. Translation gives CSAKRGNTIYF.

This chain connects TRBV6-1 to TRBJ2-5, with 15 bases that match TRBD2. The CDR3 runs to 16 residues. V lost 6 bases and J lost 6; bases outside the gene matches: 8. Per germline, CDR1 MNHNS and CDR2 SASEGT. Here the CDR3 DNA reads TGTGCCAGCAGGCGGACTAGCGGGGGGGTACAAAAGACCCAGTACTTC. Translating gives CASRRTSGGVQKTQYF.

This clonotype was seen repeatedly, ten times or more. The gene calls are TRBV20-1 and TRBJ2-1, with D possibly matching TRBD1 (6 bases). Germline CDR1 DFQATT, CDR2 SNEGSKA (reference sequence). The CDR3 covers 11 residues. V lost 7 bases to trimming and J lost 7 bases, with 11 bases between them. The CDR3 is CSVSRGNEQFF. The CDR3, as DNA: TGCAGTGTCTCCAGGGGAAATGAGCAGTTCTTC.

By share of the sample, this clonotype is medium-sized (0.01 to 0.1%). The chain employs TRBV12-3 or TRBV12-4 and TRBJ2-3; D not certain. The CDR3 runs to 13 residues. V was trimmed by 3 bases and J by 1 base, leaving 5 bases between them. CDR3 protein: CASSFVGTDTQYF. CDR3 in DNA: TGTGCCAGCAGTTTCGTGGGCACAGATACGCAGTATTTT.

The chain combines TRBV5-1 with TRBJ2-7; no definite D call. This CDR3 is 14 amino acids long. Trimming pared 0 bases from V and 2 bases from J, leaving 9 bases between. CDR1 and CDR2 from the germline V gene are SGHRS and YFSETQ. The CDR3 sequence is CASSLGGNPYEQYF. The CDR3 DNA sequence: TGCGCCAGCAGCTTGGGGGGAAACCCCTACGAGCAGTACTTC.

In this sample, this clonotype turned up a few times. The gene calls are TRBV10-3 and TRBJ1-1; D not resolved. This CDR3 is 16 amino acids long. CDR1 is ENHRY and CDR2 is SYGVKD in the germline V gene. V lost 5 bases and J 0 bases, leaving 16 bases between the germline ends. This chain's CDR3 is CAISPQKEAMNTEAFF. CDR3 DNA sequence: TGTGCCATCAGTCCCCAGAAGGAGGCTATGAACACTGAAGCTTTCTTT.

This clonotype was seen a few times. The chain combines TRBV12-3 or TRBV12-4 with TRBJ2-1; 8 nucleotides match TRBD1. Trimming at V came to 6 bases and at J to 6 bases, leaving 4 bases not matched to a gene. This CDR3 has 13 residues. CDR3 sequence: CASSFDRGNEQFF. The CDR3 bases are TGTGCCAGCAGCTTTGACAGGGGCAATGAGCAGTTCTTC.

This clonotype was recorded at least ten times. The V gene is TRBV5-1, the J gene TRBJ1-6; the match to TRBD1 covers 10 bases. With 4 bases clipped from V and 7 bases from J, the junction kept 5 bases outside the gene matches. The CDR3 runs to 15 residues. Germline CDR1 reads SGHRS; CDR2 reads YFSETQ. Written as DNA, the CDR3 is TGCGCCAGCAGCGACCGGGACAGGGGAAATTCACCCCTCCACTTT. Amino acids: CASSDRDRGNSPLHF. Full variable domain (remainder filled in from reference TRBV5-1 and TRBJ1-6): KAGVTQTPRYLIKTRGQQVTLSCSPISGHRSVSWYQQTPGQGLQFLFEYFSETQRNKGNFPGRFSGRQFSNSRSEMNVSTLELGDSALYLCASSDRDRGNSPLHFGNGTRLTVT.

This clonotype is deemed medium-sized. CDR3 sequence: CASSNQVEAFF. The CDR3 DNA reads TGTGCCAGCAGTAATCAGGTAGAAGCTTTCTTT. This chain uses TRBV6-1 with TRBJ1-1; D uncertain. V was pared by 5 bases and J by 8 bases, with 9 bases between. The CDR3 loop spans 11 amino acids. Germline loops: CDR1 MNHNS, CDR2 SASEGT.

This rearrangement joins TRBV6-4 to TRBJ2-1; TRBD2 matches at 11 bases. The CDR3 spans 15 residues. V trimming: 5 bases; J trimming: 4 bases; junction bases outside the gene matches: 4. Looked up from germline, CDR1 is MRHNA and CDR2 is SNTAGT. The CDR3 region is CASSRLAGPYNEQFF. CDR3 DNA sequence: TGTGCCAGCAGTAGACTAGCGGGACCTTACAATGAGCAGTTCTTC.

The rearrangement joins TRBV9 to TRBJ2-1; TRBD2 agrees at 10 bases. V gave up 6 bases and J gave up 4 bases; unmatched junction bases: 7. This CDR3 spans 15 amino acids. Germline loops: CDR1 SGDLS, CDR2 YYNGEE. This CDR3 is CASTRGLAEYNEQFF. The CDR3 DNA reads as TGTGCCAGCACGAGAGGACTAGCGGAATACAATGAGCAGTTCTTC.